The rows below give T cell receptor beta chains drawn from one sample of a study of HIV-infected patients and healthy controls. TCRdb called the 5' RACE reads again in MiXCR, with one record for every CDR3 protein. The table has roughly 18,000 distinct CDR3 sequences, under 9% seen once. This sample comprised blood, obtained during antiretroviral therapy. The receptor source for this set is an adult with HIV infection. The CDR3 runs from the conserved cysteine through the conserved F or W. The D gene is left open where the match is weak. Expanded clones get a size class; other rows say once, few or many, or leave the size out.

j_gene: TRBJ1-2
abundance: many
v_gene: TRBV6-4
d_gene: NA
len: 13
CDR3nt: TGTGCCACCAACACCAAAGGGGCCGAATGCTACACCTTC
CDR3aa: CATNTKGAECYTF

j_gene: TRBJ1-5
abundance: many
v_gene: TRBV4-1
d_gene: NA
len: 14
CDR3nt: TGCGCCAGCAGCCACAGGTTATGGAATCAGCCCCAGCATTTT
CDR3aa: CASSHRLWNQPQHF

j_gene: TRBJ2-7
abundance: many
v_gene: TRBV20-1
d_gene: TRBD1
len: 15
CDR3nt: TGCAGTGCTAGAATGGGACAGGGGCCCTCCTACGAGCAGTACTTC
CDR3aa: CSARMGQGPSYEQYF

j_gene: TRBJ1-6
abundance: once
v_gene: TRBV11-2
d_gene: NA
len: 15
CDR3nt: TGTGCCAGCAGCCTCTCGAGTAGTGTAAATTCACCCCTCCACTTT
CDR3aa: CASSLSSSVNSPLHF

j_gene: TRBJ1-6
abundance: many
v_gene: TRBV2
d_gene: TRBD1
len: 13
CDR3nt: TGTGCCTCCTTGGACAGGGGAAATTCACCCCTCCACTTT
CDR3aa: CASLDRGNSPLHF

j_gene: TRBJ2-3
abundance: few
v_gene: TRBV11-2
d_gene: TRBD2
len: 16
CDR3nt: TGTGCCAGCAGCTCCCCGGGACTAGCCGAGGGAGATACGCAGTATTTT
CDR3aa: CASSSPGLAEGDTQYF

j_gene: TRBJ1-3
abundance: few
v_gene: TRBV6-5
d_gene: NA
len: 15
CDR3nt: TGTGCCAGCAGTCCGGGACGGCCCTCTGGAAACACCATATATTTT
CDR3aa: CASSPGRPSGNTIYF

j_gene: TRBJ2-1
abundance: many
v_gene: TRBV24-1
d_gene: NA
len: 13
CDR3nt: TGTGCCACCAGTGAACCGTCTAGCTCGGGGCAGTTCTTC
CDR3aa: CATSEPSSSGQFF

j_gene: TRBJ1-1
abundance: many
v_gene: TRBV28
d_gene: NA
len: 15
CDR3nt: TGTGCCAGCAGTTTAGAGGAGGGAAGGGACACTGAAGCTTTCTTT
CDR3aa: CASSLEEGRDTEAFF

j_gene: TRBJ2-6
abundance: many
v_gene: TRBV7-3
d_gene: NA
len: 15
CDR3nt: TGTGCCAGCAGCTTAATACAGAGGGGGGCCAACGTCCTGACTTTC
CDR3aa: CASSLIQRGANVLTF

j_gene: TRBJ2-1
abundance: many
v_gene: TRBV12-5
d_gene: NA
len: 12
CDR3nt: TGTGCTAGTGGTTGGGGGGGCCCGGAGCAGTTCTTC
CDR3aa: CASGWGGPEQFF

j_gene: TRBJ2-1
abundance: many
v_gene: TRBV24-1
d_gene: NA
len: 16
CDR3nt: TGTGCCACCAGTGAACCCCGGACTGGTTTAGACAATGAGCAGTTCTTC
CDR3aa: CATSEPRTGLDNEQFF

j_gene: TRBJ2-3
abundance: many
v_gene: TRBV20-1
d_gene: NA
len: 17
CDR3nt: TGCAGTGCTAGAGATCAGCGACGCCCCACCGAGGCAGATACGCAGTATTTT
CDR3aa: CSARDQRRPTEADTQYF

j_gene: TRBJ2-7
abundance: many
v_gene: TRBV10-3
d_gene: NA
len: 15
CDR3nt: TGTGCCATCAGTGGGGAGGACTCCCGGTGGTACGAGCAGTACTTC
CDR3aa: CAISGEDSRWYEQYF

j_gene: TRBJ2-7
abundance: many
v_gene: TRBV28
d_gene: TRBD2
len: 15
CDR3nt: TGTGCCAGCCGGGGCGAGCCTAGCGGGGGCTACGAGCAGTACTTC
CDR3aa: CASRGEPSGGYEQYF

j_gene: TRBJ1-1
abundance: many
v_gene: TRBV20-1
d_gene: NA
len: 12
CDR3nt: TGCAGTGCTCCAGGCCTGAACACTGAAGCTTTCTTT
CDR3aa: CSAPGLNTEAFF

j_gene: TRBJ2-3
abundance: many
v_gene: TRBV28
d_gene: TRBD1
len: 18
CDR3nt: TGTGCCAGCACTTTCCGGGACAGTTATGATATGGGCACAGATACGCAGTATTTT
CDR3aa: CASTFRDSYDMGTDTQYF

j_gene: TRBJ2-3
abundance: NA
v_gene: TRBV13
d_gene: NA
len: 13
CDR3nt: TGTGCCAGCAGCCCGGCCGGGTGGGATACGCAGTATTTT
CDR3aa: CASSPAGWDTQYF

j_gene: TRBJ1-1
abundance: large
v_gene: TRBV5-1
d_gene: TRBD1
len: 15
CDR3nt: TGCGCCAGCAGCTTGTCTGGGACAGAGAACACTGAAGCTTTCTTT
CDR3aa: CASSLSGTENTEAFF

j_gene: TRBJ2-4
abundance: many
v_gene: TRBV6-1
d_gene: NA
len: 13
CDR3nt: TGTGCCAGCAGTGAAGCGCTTAGATCCTTTCAGTACTTC
CDR3aa: CASSEALRSFQYF

j_gene: TRBJ2-6
abundance: many
v_gene: TRBV27
d_gene: NA
len: 15
CDR3nt: TGTGCCAGCCGAAAGTCAGGGGACGGGGCCAACGTCCTGACTTTC
CDR3aa: CASRKSGDGANVLTF

j_gene: TRBJ1-1
abundance: many
v_gene: TRBV19
d_gene: TRBD1
len: 15
CDR3nt: TGTGCCAGTAGTATATTCCCGACAGGGAATACTGAAGCTTTCTTT
CDR3aa: CASSIFPTGNTEAFF

j_gene: TRBJ1-4
abundance: many
v_gene: TRBV20-1
d_gene: NA
len: 17
CDR3nt: TGCAGTGTCCCGGCGGTGGGTCCCGGGACGGCTAATGAAAAACTGTTTTTT
CDR3aa: CSVPAVGPGTANEKLFF

j_gene: TRBJ2-7
abundance: many
v_gene: TRBV27
d_gene: TRBD1
len: 14
CDR3nt: TGTGCCAGCTCCCCGGGACAGGTCGTCTACGAGCAGTACTTC
CDR3aa: CASSPGQVVYEQYF

j_gene: TRBJ2-3
abundance: NA
v_gene: TRBV5-1
d_gene: NA
len: 12
CDR3nt: TGCGCCAGCAGCCAGGTGGCTAATACGCAGTATTTT
CDR3aa: CASSQVANTQYF

j_gene: TRBJ1-1
abundance: NA
v_gene: TRBV19
d_gene: NA
len: 12
CDR3nt: TGTGCCAGTAGTATGGCGGGCACTGAAGCTTTCTTT
CDR3aa: CASSMAGTEAFF

j_gene: TRBJ2-6
abundance: many
v_gene: TRBV29-1
d_gene: NA
len: 13
CDR3nt: TGCAGCGTGGAGATCTCTGGGGCCAACGTCCTGACTTTC
CDR3aa: CSVEISGANVLTF

j_gene: TRBJ1-1
abundance: medium-sized
v_gene: TRBV11-3
d_gene: NA
len: 12
CDR3nt: TGTGCCAGCAGCTCCCAGGGGACTGAAGCTTTCTTT
CDR3aa: CASSSQGTEAFF

j_gene: TRBJ1-5
abundance: many
v_gene: TRBV6-1
d_gene: NA
len: 14
CDR3nt: TGTGCCACGGCGGGGGGACGGGAGAATCAGCCCCAGCATTTT
CDR3aa: CATAGGRENQPQHF

j_gene: TRBJ2-7
abundance: many
v_gene: TRBV27
d_gene: NA
len: 12
CDR3nt: TGTGCCAGCAGTCCCAGTGGGTACGAGCAGTACTTC
CDR3aa: CASSPSGYEQYF

j_gene: TRBJ2-5
abundance: NA
v_gene: TRBV11-2
d_gene: NA
len: 14
CDR3nt: TGTGCCAGCAGCGCAGGAATCCTCGGGGAGACCCAGTACTTC
CDR3aa: CASSAGILGETQYF

j_gene: TRBJ2-3
abundance: NA
v_gene: TRBV10-1
d_gene: TRBD1
len: 15
CDR3nt: TGCGCCAGCAGCGATCCCAGACAGGGGGCAGATACGCAGTATTTT
CDR3aa: CASSDPRQGADTQYF

j_gene: TRBJ2-7
abundance: many
v_gene: TRBV3-1
d_gene: TRBD2
len: 15
CDR3nt: TGTGCCAGCAGCCGGACTAGCGGGAGTCTATACGAGCAGTACTTC
CDR3aa: CASSRTSGSLYEQYF

j_gene: TRBJ1-2
abundance: many
v_gene: TRBV3-1
d_gene: TRBD1
len: 15
CDR3nt: TGTGCCAGCAGCCAAGAGGGGACAGGACTTCTTTGGTACACCTTC
CDR3aa: CASSQEGTGLLWYTF

j_gene: TRBJ1-4
abundance: medium-sized
v_gene: TRBV27
d_gene: NA
len: 13
CDR3nt: TGTGCCAGCGGGAGTACAACTAATGAAAAACTGTTTTTT
CDR3aa: CASGSTTNEKLFF

j_gene: TRBJ2-1
abundance: many
v_gene: TRBV2
d_gene: TRBD2
len: 14
CDR3nt: TGTGCCAGCCCGGGACTAGCGGGAGGGGGTGAGCAGTTCTTC
CDR3aa: CASPGLAGGGEQFF

j_gene: TRBJ1-1
abundance: NA
v_gene: TRBV3-1
d_gene: NA
len: 15
CDR3nt: TGTGCCAGCAGCCAAGACGACAGGATGAACACTGAAGCTTTCTTT
CDR3aa: CASSQDDRMNTEAFF

j_gene: TRBJ1-2
abundance: NA
v_gene: TRBV20-1
d_gene: NA
len: 13
CDR3nt: TGCAGTGCTAGAGCCAGGGAGCACTATGGCTACACCTTC
CDR3aa: CSARAREHYGYTF

j_gene: TRBJ1-1
abundance: few
v_gene: TRBV10-3
d_gene: NA
len: 13
CDR3nt: TGTGCCATCAGTGAGTCGCTATACACTGAAGCTTTCTTT
CDR3aa: CAISESLYTEAFF

j_gene: TRBJ1-5
abundance: many
v_gene: TRBV20-1
d_gene: TRBD1
len: 14
CDR3nt: TGCAGTGCTAGAGGGACGGACAGGGGTCAGCCCCAGCATTTT
CDR3aa: CSARGTDRGQPQHF

j_gene: TRBJ2-5
abundance: few
v_gene: TRBV11-2
d_gene: NA
len: 14
CDR3nt: TGTGCCAGCAGCTTAGGGGACTACCAAGAGACCCAGTACTTC
CDR3aa: CASSLGDYQETQYF

j_gene: TRBJ2-3
abundance: NA
v_gene: TRBV24-1
d_gene: NA
len: 15
CDR3nt: TGTGCCACCAGTGATTTAATTTCGGGGATCTCTCCGCAGTATTTT
CDR3aa: CATSDLISGISPQYF

j_gene: TRBJ2-3
abundance: many
v_gene: TRBV6-5
d_gene: TRBD2
len: 16
CDR3nt: TGTGCCAGCAGACTCACTTTAGCGGGGATCACAGATACGCAGTATTTT
CDR3aa: CASRLTLAGITDTQYF

j_gene: TRBJ2-7
abundance: NA
v_gene: TRBV5-6
d_gene: NA
len: 16
CDR3nt: TGTGCCAGCAGCTTGCGAGGAAAGCCGGGACCCTACGAGCAGTACTTC
CDR3aa: CASSLRGKPGPYEQYF

j_gene: TRBJ2-7
abundance: many
v_gene: TRBV5-6
d_gene: TRBD1
len: 15
CDR3nt: TGTGCCAGCAGCTTGGCCTGGACAGGGAGGTACGAGCAGTACTTC
CDR3aa: CASSLAWTGRYEQYF

j_gene: TRBJ2-5
abundance: many
v_gene: TRBV5-6
d_gene: TRBD2
len: 17
CDR3nt: TGTGCCAGCAGCTTGGGGACTAGCGGGCCCCCGATGGAGACCCAGTACTTC
CDR3aa: CASSLGTSGPPMETQYF

j_gene: TRBJ2-3
abundance: many
v_gene: TRBV3-1
d_gene: NA
len: 15
CDR3nt: TGTGCCAGCAGCCAATTACTGGGGGTAACAGATACGCAGTATTTT
CDR3aa: CASSQLLGVTDTQYF

j_gene: TRBJ1-1
abundance: NA
v_gene: TRBV6-5
d_gene: TRBD1
len: 14
CDR3nt: TGTGCCAGCGGGTCAGGGGGCACGGACACTGAAGCTTTCTTT
CDR3aa: CASGSGGTDTEAFF

j_gene: TRBJ1-2
abundance: many
v_gene: TRBV12-3/TRBV12-4
d_gene: NA
len: 14
CDR3nt: TGTGCCAGCAGTTCAGCCCCAGGGTCGTATGGCTACACCTTC
CDR3aa: CASSSAPGSYGYTF

j_gene: TRBJ2-3
abundance: many
v_gene: TRBV12-3/TRBV12-4
d_gene: NA
len: 11
CDR3nt: TGTGCCAGCAGTTTAAGAGATACGCAGTATTTT
CDR3aa: CASSLRDTQYF

j_gene: TRBJ2-3
abundance: NA
v_gene: TRBV20-1
d_gene: NA
len: 14
CDR3nt: TGCAGTGCTTTTCCCGGTTGGGACGCAGATACGCAGTATTTT
CDR3aa: CSAFPGWDADTQYF

j_gene: TRBJ2-3
abundance: few
v_gene: TRBV5-1
d_gene: TRBD2
len: 14
CDR3nt: TGCGCCACGTCTAGCGGGAGGTTTACAGATACGCAGTATTTT
CDR3aa: CATSSGRFTDTQYF

j_gene: TRBJ2-3
abundance: medium-sized
v_gene: TRBV20-1
d_gene: NA
len: 14
CDR3nt: TGCAGTGCTAGGGTACTAGGGGATATAGATACGCAGTATTTT
CDR3aa: CSARVLGDIDTQYF

j_gene: TRBJ2-1
abundance: many
v_gene: TRBV7-2
d_gene: TRBD2
len: 15
CDR3nt: TGTGCCAGCAGCTCAGCGGGACCGCCCTACAATGAGCAGTTCTTC
CDR3aa: CASSSAGPPYNEQFF

j_gene: TRBJ2-2
abundance: many
v_gene: TRBV7-6
d_gene: NA
len: 15
CDR3nt: TGTGCCAGCAGCTTAGGGAGTGCGAACACCGGGGAGCTGTTTTTT
CDR3aa: CASSLGSANTGELFF